The source of this T cell receptor beta chain is a study of cytomegalovirus exposure and HLA in healthy donors. The PCR made use of 60 Vbeta and 13 Jbeta primers. Clones were read by immunoSEQ multiplex PCR, and TCRdb kept only the in-frame ones, dropping some. The sample includes approximately 190,000 clones, around 80% of them seen just once. With 3 bases removed from V and 5 bases from J, the gap between germline ends came to 12 bases. This CDR3 region has 14 residues. Germline CDR1 and CDR2: SGHRS and YFSETQ. The chain employs TRBV5-1 and TRBJ2-4, with a weak D call TRBD1 (5 bases). Input material: PBMCs. This clonotype was sampled from a young woman in good health and CMV-seropositive. The chain's CDR3 is CASSSLEGENIQYF. The CDR3 bases are TGCGCCAGCAGCTCCCTTGAAGGGGAAAACATTCAGTACTTC.